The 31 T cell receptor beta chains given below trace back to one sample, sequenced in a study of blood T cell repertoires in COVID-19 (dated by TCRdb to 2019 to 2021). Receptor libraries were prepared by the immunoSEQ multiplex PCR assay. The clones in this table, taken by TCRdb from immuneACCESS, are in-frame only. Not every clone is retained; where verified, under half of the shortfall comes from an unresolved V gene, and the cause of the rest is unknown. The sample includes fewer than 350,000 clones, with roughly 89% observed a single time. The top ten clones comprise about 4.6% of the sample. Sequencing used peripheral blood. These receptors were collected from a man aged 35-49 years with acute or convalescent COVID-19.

The CDR3 loop reads CASISGGTEAFF. DNA of the CDR3: TGTGCCAGCATTTCGGGGGGGACTGAAGCTTTCTTT. The chain recombines TRBV6-5 with TRBJ1-1, with a tentative D call TRBD1 (5 bases). CDR1 is MNHEY, CDR2 SVGAGI, per germline. The V end lost 7 bases, the J end lost 5 bases, and 11 bases lay between the germline ends. This CDR3 comprises 12 residues.

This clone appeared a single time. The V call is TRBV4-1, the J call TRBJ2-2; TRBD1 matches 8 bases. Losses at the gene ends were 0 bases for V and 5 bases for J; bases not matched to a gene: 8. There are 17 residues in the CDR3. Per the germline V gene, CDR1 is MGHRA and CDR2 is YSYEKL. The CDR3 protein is CASSQDRTGPRTGELFF. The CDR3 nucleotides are TGCGCCAGCAGCCAAGATCGGACAGGGCCGAGAACCGGGGAGCTGTTTTTT.

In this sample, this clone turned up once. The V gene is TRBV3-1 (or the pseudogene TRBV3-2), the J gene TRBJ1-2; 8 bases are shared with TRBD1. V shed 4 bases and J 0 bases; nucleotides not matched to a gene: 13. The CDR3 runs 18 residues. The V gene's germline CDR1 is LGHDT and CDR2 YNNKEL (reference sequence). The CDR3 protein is CASSPWTGKVLTNYGYTF. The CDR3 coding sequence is TGTGCCAGCAGCCCCTGGACAGGGAAAGTGTTAACTAACTATGGCTACACCTTC.

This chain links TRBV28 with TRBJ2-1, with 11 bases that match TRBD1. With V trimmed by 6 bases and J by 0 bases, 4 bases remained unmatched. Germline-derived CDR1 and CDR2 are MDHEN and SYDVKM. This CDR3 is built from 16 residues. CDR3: CASRRTGGLSYNEQFF. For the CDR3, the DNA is TGTGCCAGCAGACGGACAGGGGGCCTCTCCTACAATGAGCAGTTCTTC.

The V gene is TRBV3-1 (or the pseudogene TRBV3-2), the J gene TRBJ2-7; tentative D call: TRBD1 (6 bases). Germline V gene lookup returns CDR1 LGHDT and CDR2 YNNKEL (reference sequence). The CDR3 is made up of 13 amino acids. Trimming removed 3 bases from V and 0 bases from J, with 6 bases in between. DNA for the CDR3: TGTGCCAGCAGCCAGGGACACTCCTACGAGCAGTACTTC. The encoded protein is CASSQGHSYEQYF.

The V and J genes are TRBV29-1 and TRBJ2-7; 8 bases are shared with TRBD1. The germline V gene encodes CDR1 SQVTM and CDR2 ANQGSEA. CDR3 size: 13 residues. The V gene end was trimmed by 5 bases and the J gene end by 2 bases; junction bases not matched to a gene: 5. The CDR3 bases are TGCAGCGTTATACCGGGACAGGCCTACGAGCAGTACTTC. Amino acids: CSVIPGQAYEQYF.

DNA of the CDR3: TGTGCCAGCAGCAAAGCCCGACAGGGGTCTCCTGGGGCCAACGTCCTGACTTTC. It is translated as CASSKARQGSPGANVLTF. The chain recombines TRBV21-1 with TRBJ2-6; the table's TRBD1 call for D was not verified on the DNA. TRBV21-1 is a pseudogene segment. The CDR3 totals 18 residues.

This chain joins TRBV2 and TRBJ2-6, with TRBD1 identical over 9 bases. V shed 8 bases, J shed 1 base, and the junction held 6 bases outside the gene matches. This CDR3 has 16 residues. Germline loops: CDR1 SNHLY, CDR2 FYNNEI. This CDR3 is CASRRQGGSGANVLTF. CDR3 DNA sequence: TGTGCCAGCCGAAGACAGGGGGGATCTGGGGCCAACGTCCTGACTTTC.

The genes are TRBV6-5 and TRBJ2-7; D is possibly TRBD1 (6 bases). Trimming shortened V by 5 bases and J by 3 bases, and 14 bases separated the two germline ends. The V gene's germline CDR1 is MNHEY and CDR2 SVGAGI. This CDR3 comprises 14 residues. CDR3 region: CASSRYRADYEQYF. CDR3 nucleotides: TGTGCCAGCAGTCGGTACAGGGCCGACTACGAGCAGTACTTC.

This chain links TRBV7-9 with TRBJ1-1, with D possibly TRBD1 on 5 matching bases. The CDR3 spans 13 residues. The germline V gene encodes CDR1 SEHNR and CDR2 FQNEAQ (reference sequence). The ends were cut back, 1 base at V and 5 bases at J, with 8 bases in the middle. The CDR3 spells CASSLGGATEAFF. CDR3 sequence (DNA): TGTGCCAGCAGCTTAGGGGGCGCGACTGAAGCTTTCTTT.

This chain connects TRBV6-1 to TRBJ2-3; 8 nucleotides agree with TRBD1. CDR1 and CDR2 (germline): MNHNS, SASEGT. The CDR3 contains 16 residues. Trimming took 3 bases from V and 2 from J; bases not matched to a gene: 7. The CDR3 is CASSERGTGATDTQYF. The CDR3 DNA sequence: TGTGCCAGCAGTGAGCGAGGGACAGGAGCCACAGATACGCAGTATTTT.

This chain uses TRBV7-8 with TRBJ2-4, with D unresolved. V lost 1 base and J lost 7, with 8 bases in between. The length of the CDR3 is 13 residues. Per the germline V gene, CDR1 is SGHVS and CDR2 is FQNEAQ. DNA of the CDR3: TGTGCCAGCAGCTTAGATTCTTTTAACATTCAGTACTTC. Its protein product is CASSLDSFNIQYF. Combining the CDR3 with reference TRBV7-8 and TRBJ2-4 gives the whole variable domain GAGVSQSPRYKVAKRGQDVALRCDPISGHVSLFWYQQALGQGPEFLTYFQNEAQLDKSGLPSDRFFAERPEGSVSTLKIQRTQQEDSAVYLCASSLDSFNIQYFGAGTRLSVL.

CDR3 in DNA: TGCGCCAGCAGTAAGGGCAGGGGGCAGCCCCAGCATTTT. It codes for CASSKGRGQPQHF. J is TRBJ1-5 and V is TRBV23-1; 7 nucleotides match TRBD1. TRBV23-1 is sorted into the ORF group, with uncertain function. There are 13 residues in the CDR3. Germline trimming cut 5 bases from V and 7 bases from J; bases unmatched to any gene: 5.

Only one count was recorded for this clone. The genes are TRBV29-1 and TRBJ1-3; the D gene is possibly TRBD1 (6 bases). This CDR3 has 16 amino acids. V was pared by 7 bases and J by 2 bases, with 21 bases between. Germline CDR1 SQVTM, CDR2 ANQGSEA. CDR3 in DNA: TGCAGCGCCGGGGGGGGAGTACAGGGTCCTGGAAACACCATATATTTT. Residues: CSAGGGVQGPGNTIYF.

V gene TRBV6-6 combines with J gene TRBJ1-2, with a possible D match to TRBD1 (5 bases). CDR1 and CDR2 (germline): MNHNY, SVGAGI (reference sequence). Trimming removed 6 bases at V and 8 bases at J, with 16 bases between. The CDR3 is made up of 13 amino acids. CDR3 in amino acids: CASSRGAGNGYTF. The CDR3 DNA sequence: TGTGCCAGCAGCCGAGGGGCAGGGAACGGCTACACCTTC.

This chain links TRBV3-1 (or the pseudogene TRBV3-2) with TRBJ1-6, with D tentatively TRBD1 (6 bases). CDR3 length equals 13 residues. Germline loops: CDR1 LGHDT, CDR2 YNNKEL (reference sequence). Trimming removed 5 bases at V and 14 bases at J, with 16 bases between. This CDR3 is CASSEITGSALHF. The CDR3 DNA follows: TGTGCCAGCAGCGAGATAACAGGGTCGGCCCTCCACTTT.

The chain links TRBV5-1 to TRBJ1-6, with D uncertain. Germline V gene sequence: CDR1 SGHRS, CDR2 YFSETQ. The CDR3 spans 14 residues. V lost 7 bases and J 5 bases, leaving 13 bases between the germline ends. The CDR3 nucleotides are TGCGCCAGCCGGCTTGAGGGAAATAATTCACCCCTCCACTTT. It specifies CASRLEGNNSPLHF. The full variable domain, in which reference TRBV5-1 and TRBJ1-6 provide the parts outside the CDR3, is KAGVTQTPRYLIKTRGQQVTLSCSPISGHRSVSWYQQTPGQGLQFLFEYFSETQRNKGNFPGRFSGRQFSNSRSEMNVSTLELGDSALYLCASRLEGNNSPLHFGNGTRLTVT.

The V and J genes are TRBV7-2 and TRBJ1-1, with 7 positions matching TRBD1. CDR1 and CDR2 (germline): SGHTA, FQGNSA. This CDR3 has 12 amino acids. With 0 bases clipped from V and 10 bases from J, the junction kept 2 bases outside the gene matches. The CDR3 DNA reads TGTGCCAGCAGCTTAGCGAGACAGGGAGCTTTCTTT. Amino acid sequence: CASSLARQGAFF. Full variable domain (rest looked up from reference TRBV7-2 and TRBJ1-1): GAGVSQSPSNKVTEKGKDVELRCDPISGHTALYWYRQSLGQGLEFLIYFQGNSAPDKSGLPSDRFSAERTGGSVSTLTIQRTQQEDSAVYLCASSLARQGAFFGQGTRLTVV.

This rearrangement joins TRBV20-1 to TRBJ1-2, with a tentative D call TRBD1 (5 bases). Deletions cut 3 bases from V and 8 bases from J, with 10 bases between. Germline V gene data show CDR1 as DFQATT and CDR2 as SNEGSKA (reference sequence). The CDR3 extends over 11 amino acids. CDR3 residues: CSASIGGGYTF. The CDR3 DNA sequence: TGCAGTGCTAGTATCGGGGGGGGCTACACCTTC.

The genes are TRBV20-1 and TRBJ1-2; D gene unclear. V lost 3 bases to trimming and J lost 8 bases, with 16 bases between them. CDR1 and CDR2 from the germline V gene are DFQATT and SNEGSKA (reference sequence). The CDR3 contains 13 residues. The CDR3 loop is CSASETSAGGYTF. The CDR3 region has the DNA TGCAGTGCTAGTGAGACATCGGCCGGAGGCTACACCTTC.

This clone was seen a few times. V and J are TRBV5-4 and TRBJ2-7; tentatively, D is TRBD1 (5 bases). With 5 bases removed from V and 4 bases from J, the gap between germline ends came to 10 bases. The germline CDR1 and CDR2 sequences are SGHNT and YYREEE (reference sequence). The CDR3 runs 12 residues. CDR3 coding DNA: TGTGCCAGCAGAGGGGTGGGATACGAGCAGTACTTC. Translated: CASRGVGYEQYF.

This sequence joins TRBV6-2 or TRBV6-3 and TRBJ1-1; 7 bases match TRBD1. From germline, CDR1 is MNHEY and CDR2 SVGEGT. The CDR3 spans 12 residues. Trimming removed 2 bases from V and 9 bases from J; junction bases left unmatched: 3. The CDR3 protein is CASSYRDRQAFF. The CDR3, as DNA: TGTGCCAGCAGTTACCGGGACAGACAAGCTTTCTTT.

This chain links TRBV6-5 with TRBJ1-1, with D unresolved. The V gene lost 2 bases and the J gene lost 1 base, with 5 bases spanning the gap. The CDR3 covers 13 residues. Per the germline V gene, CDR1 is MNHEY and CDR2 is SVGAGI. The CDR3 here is CASSYNRNTEAFF. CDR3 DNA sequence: TGTGCCAGCAGTTACAACAGGAACACTGAAGCTTTCTTT.

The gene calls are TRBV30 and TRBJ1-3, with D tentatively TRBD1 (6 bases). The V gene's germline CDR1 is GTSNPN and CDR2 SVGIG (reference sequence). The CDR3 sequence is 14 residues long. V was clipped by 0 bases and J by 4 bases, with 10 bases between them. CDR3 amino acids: CAWSVGAEGNTIYF. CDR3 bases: TGTGCCTGGAGTGTGGGGGCAGAAGGAAACACCATATATTTT.

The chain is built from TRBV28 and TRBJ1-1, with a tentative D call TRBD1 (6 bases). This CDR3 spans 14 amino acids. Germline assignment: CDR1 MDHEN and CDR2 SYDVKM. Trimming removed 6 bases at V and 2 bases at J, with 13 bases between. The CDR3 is CASSSGGANTEAFF. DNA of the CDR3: TGTGCCAGCAGCTCGGGGGGCGCCAACACTGAAGCTTTCTTT.

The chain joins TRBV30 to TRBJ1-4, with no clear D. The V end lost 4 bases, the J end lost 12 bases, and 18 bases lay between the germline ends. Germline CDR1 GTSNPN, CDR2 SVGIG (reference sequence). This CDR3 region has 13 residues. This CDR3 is CAWTFDLAGELFF. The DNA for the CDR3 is TGTGCCTGGACCTTCGACTTAGCTGGTGAACTGTTTTTT.

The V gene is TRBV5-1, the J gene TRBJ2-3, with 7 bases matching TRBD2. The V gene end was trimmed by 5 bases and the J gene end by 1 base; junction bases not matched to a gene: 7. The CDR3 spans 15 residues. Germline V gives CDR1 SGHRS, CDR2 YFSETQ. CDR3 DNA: TGCGCCAGCAGATGGACTAGTGGAGGCACAGATACGCAGTATTTT. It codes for CASRWTSGGTDTQYF.

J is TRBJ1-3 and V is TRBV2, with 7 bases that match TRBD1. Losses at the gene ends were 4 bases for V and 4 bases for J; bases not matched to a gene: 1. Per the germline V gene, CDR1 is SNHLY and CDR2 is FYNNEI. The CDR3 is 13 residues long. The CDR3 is CASSGDRGNTIYF. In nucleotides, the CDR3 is TGTGCCAGCAGTGGGGACAGAGGAAACACCATATATTTT.

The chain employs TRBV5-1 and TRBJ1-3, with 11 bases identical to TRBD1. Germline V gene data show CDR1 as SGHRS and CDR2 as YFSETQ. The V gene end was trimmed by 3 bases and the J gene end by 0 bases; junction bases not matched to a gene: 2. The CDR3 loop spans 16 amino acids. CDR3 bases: TGCGCCAGCAGCTGGACAGGGGGCCGCTCTGGAAACACCATATATTTT. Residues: CASSWTGGRSGNTIYF.

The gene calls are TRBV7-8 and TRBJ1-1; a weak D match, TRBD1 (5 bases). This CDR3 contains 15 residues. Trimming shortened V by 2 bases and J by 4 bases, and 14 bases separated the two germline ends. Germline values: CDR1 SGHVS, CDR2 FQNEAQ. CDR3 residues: CASSLKARGGTEAFF. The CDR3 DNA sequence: TGTGCCAGCAGCTTAAAAGCCCGGGGGGGCACTGAAGCTTTCTTT.

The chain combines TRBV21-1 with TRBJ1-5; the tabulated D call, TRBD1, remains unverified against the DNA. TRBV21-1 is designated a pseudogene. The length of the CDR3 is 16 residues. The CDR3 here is CASSKRPGYSNQPQHF. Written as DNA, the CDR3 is TGTGCCAGCAGCAAAAGGCCAGGTTATAGCAATCAGCCCCAGCATTTT.